The next 22 T cell receptor beta chains were all read from a single sample in a study of CD8 T cells in ankylosing spondylitis. General study points: Seemingly characteristic of ankylosing spondylitis blood was a TCR beta motif consisting of several highly homologous variants.

These receptors lack a known antigen. Each CDR3 protein gets one entry after TCRdb re-called the 5' RACE reads with MiXCR. The top ten hold about 30% of the sample, which has about 130,000 distinct CDR3 sequences, over 15% seen once. The sequenced material came from blood, either unsorted or a sorted T cell fraction (not recorded which). All receptors derive from a male donor with ankylosing spondylitis.

The J gene is TRBJ2-7, the V gene TRBV27; no clear D. Trimming pared 6 bases from V and 3 bases from J, leaving 21 bases between. Germline assignment: CDR1 MNHEY and CDR2 SMNVEV (reference sequence). This CDR3 is built from 16 residues. The CDR3 bases are TGTGCCAGCAGCCTACGGGCAGGCACCGGCTTCTACGAGCAGTACTTC. Translating it yields CASSLRAGTGFYEQYF.

This clonotype appeared a few times. The genes are TRBV27 and TRBJ1-1, with TRBD1 as a possible D gene (5 bases). The V end lost 5 bases, the J end lost 4 bases, and 14 bases lay between the germline ends. CDR1 and CDR2 (germline): MNHEY, SMNVEV (reference sequence). The length of the CDR3 is 14 residues. The CDR3 nucleotides are TGTGCCAGCAGTCCACTAAACGGGGGCACTGAAGCTTTCTTT. Translation gives CASSPLNGGTEAFF.

The V call is TRBV4-3, the J call TRBJ2-3; 11 bases align to TRBD2. The J segment lost 2 bases and the V segment lost 0 bases, leaving 10 bases of the junction unmatched. Per the germline V gene, CDR1 is LGHNA and CDR2 is YSLEER. The CDR3 contains 19 residues. The CDR3: CASSQETSGSTPTTDTQYF. In DNA, the CDR3 is TGCGCCAGCAGCCAAGAAACTAGCGGGAGTACCCCAACCACAGATACGCAGTATTTT.

This clonotype showed up just a few times. J is TRBJ2-7 and V is TRBV7-2, with 7 bases that match TRBD2. From germline, CDR1 is SGHTA and CDR2 FQGNSA. The length of the CDR3 is 18 residues. V shed 2 bases, J shed 4 bases, and the junction held 17 bases outside the gene matches. The CDR3 loop is CASSLRASGDAFQYEQYF. The CDR3 region has the DNA TGTGCCAGCAGCTTAAGGGCTAGCGGTGATGCCTTTCAATACGAGCAGTACTTC. The whole variable domain, filled in from reference TRBV7-2 and TRBJ2-7, reads GAGVSQSPSNKVTEKGKDVELRCDPISGHTALYWYRQSLGQGLEFLIYFQGNSAPDKSGLPSDRFSAERTGGSVSTLTIQRTQQEDSAVYLCASSLRASGDAFQYEQYFGPGTRLTVT.

This clonotype turned up a few times. This rearrangement joins TRBV6-5 to TRBJ2-6, with 10 bases that match TRBD1. Germline V gives CDR1 MNHEY, CDR2 SVGAGI. This CDR3 contains 18 residues. The trim removed 1 base at V and 2 bases at J, leaving 5 bases unmatched. The CDR3 sequence is CASSYLGQGIAGANVLTF. CDR3 DNA sequence: TGTGCCAGCAGTTACTTGGGACAGGGGATCGCTGGGGCCAACGTCCTGACTTTC.

The sample holds many counts of this clonotype. The rearrangement uses TRBV4-3 and TRBJ2-5, with 12 positions matching TRBD2. V shed 0 bases, J shed 7 bases, and the junction held 6 bases outside the gene matches. From germline, CDR1 is LGHNA and CDR2 YSLEER. The CDR3 covers 16 residues. This chain's CDR3 is CASSQEWASGRATQYF. The DNA of the CDR3 is TGCGCCAGCAGCCAAGAGTGGGCTAGCGGGAGGGCGACCCAGTACTTC.

In its sample, this clonotype was seen many times. This chain connects TRBV6-5 to TRBJ2-7, with D tentatively TRBD1 (5 bases). With 4 bases removed from V and 3 bases from J, the gap between germline ends came to 10 bases. There are 13 residues in the CDR3. From germline, CDR1 is MNHEY and CDR2 SVGAGI. The CDR3 is CASSLGESYEQYF. The CDR3 DNA reads TGTGCCAGCAGTTTAGGGGAAAGCTACGAGCAGTACTTC.

This chain joins TRBV25-1 and TRBJ2-7, with 7 positions matching TRBD2. Germline V gene data show CDR1 as MGHDK and CDR2 as SYGVNS. The CDR3 is made up of 17 amino acids. J lost 3 bases, V lost 5 bases, and 16 bases had no gene match. The CDR3 spells CASSPEVGGAAFYEQYF. In nucleotides, the CDR3 is TGTGCCAGCAGTCCAGAGGTGGGAGGGGCTGCTTTCTACGAGCAGTACTTC.

The gene calls are TRBV3-1 and TRBJ2-5, with 10 bases that match TRBD2. Germline assignment: CDR1 LGHDT and CDR2 YNNKEL (reference sequence). Trimming at V came to 0 bases and at J to 4 bases, leaving 5 bases not matched to a gene. This CDR3 has 16 amino acids. As DNA, the CDR3 is TGTGCCAGCAGCCAAGACCCGGGACTAGCGAGAGAGACCCAGTACTTC. Translation gives CASSQDPGLARETQYF.

The rearrangement links TRBV6-6 to TRBJ2-3; the D is unclear. V was pared by 8 bases and J by 0 bases, with 9 bases between. CDR1 and CDR2 (germline): MNHNY, SVGAGI (reference sequence). The CDR3 is 13 amino acids. CDR3 coding DNA: TGTGCCAGCGGGCCCGCAAGCACAGATACGCAGTATTTT. Translated: CASGPASTDTQYF.

The chain has TRBV9 and TRBJ1-2, with D hard to call. The CDR3 has 14 amino acids. Per germline, CDR1 SGDLS and CDR2 YYNGEE. V dropped 0 bases and J dropped 4 bases, with 10 bases sitting between them. The CDR3 spells CASSVEGGSYGYTF. In nucleotides, the CDR3 is TGTGCCAGCAGCGTAGAAGGTGGCAGCTATGGCTACACCTTC.

This chain joins TRBV29-1 and TRBJ2-2, with D maybe TRBD2 (6 bases). The CDR3 contains 13 residues. The germline V gene has CDR1 SQVTM and CDR2 ANQGSEA. V lost 5 bases, J lost 10 bases, and 17 bases lay in between. DNA for the CDR3: TGCAGCGTTAGTGGCGGGATGAATGAGGAGCTGTTTTTT. This sequence encodes CSVSGGMNEELFF.

The chain has TRBV19 and TRBJ1-1; D perhaps matches TRBD1 (6 bases). Deletions cut 0 bases from V and 5 bases from J, with 7 bases between. The CDR3 runs to 13 residues. The V gene's germline CDR1 is LNHDA and CDR2 SQIVND (reference sequence). Here the CDR3 DNA reads TGTGCCAGTAGTATAGAGGACAGAACTGAAGCTTTCTTT. Its protein is CASSIEDRTEAFF.

The CDR3 coding sequence is TGTGCCAGCAGCGGCGGGACTAGCGGGATTTACGAGCAGTACTTC. Translating gives CASSGGTSGIYEQYF. The rearrangement joins TRBV7-2 to TRBJ2-7; 13 bases line up with TRBD2. The CDR3 extends over 15 amino acids. Germline lookup yields CDR1 SGHTA and CDR2 FQGNSA. Unmatched junction bases numbered 5, after V lost 5 bases and J lost 4 bases. Combining the CDR3 with reference TRBV7-2 and TRBJ2-7 gives the whole variable domain GAGVSQSPSNKVTEKGKDVELRCDPISGHTALYWYRQSLGQGLEFLIYFQGNSAPDKSGLPSDRFSAERTGGSVSTLTIQRTQQEDSAVYLCASSGGTSGIYEQYFGPGTRLTVT.

This chain links TRBV6-5 with TRBJ2-7, with 9 bases that match TRBD2. Germline lookup yields CDR1 MNHEY and CDR2 SVGAGI. The CDR3 totals 16 residues. V lost 2 bases, J lost 2 bases, and 7 bases stayed unmatched. CDR3 nucleotide sequence: TGTGCCAGCAGTTACAATCTAGCGGGGTTTACCTACGAGCAGTACTTC. Translating gives CASSYNLAGFTYEQYF.

The chain has TRBV7-8 and TRBJ2-1; 13 nucleotides match TRBD2. V lost 5 bases to trimming and J lost 10 bases; unmatched junction nucleotides: 17. The CDR3 loop spans 18 amino acids. Germline V gene data show CDR1 as SGHVS and CDR2 as FQNEAQ. CDR3 region: CASSLPTSGTSGIGEQFF. CDR3 coding DNA: TGTGCCAGCAGCCTCCCGACCAGTGGGACTAGCGGGATCGGGGAGCAGTTCTTC. The full variable domain, its missing parts supplied by reference TRBV7-8 and TRBJ2-1, is GAGVSQSPRYKVAKRGQDVALRCDPISGHVSLFWYQQALGQGPEFLTYFQNEAQLDKSGLPSDRFFAERPEGSVSTLKIQRTQQEDSAVYLCASSLPTSGTSGIGEQFFGPGTRLTVL.

This clonotype was seen a handful of times. The J gene is TRBJ2-7, the V gene TRBV19, with a possible D match to TRBD1 (5 bases). Looked up from germline, CDR1 is LNHDA and CDR2 is SQIVND (reference sequence). This CDR3 is 13 amino acids long. The V end lost 10 bases, the J end lost 0 bases, and 13 bases lay between the germline ends. The CDR3: CATQGIYSYEQYF. The CDR3 bases are TGTGCCACTCAGGGCATCTACTCCTACGAGCAGTACTTC.

The rearrangement joins TRBV12-3 or TRBV12-4 to TRBJ2-4, with D perhaps TRBD2 (5 bases). V was cut by 3 bases and J by 8 bases, with 11 bases left in between. The length of the CDR3 is 13 residues. CDR3 sequence: CASSFGIADIQYF. The CDR3 DNA reads TGTGCCAGCAGTTTCGGGATTGCGGACATTCAGTACTTC.

This clonotype was seen only a few times. V is TRBV7-2 and J is TRBJ2-7; 9 nucleotides line up with TRBD2. Losses at the gene ends were 4 bases for V and 3 bases for J; bases not matched to a gene: 10. The CDR3 length is 16 residues. Germline V gene data show CDR1 as SGHTA and CDR2 as FQGNSA. CDR3 amino acids: CASSYRLASGNYEQYF. Written as DNA, the CDR3 is TGTGCCAGCAGCTACAGGTTGGCTAGCGGGAACTACGAGCAGTACTTC.

This clonotype was seen more than once but under ten times. This rearrangement joins TRBV10-3 to TRBJ2-7; possibly TRBD2 for D (5 bases). This CDR3 is built from 13 residues. The ends were cut back, 6 bases at V and 1 base at J, with 10 bases in the middle. Germline V lookup: CDR1 ENHRY, CDR2 SYGVKD. The CDR3 reads CAIRERISYEQYF. The CDR3 coding sequence is TGTGCCATCAGGGAGCGGATTTCCTACGAGCAGTACTTC.

In its sample, this clonotype was seen a few times. The rearrangement links TRBV4-3 to TRBJ2-5; possible D gene TRBD1, 6 bases. Germline assignment: CDR1 LGHNA and CDR2 YSLEER. Trimming took off 4 bases at V and 1 base at J, with 16 bases between the two ends. The CDR3 sequence is 16 residues long. CDR3 nucleotides: TGCGCCAGCAGCCCCAAGTTCTGGGACACCCAAGAGACCCAGTACTTC. It yields the protein CASSPKFWDTQETQYF.

This clonotype was observed a handful of times. The V gene is TRBV20-1, the J gene TRBJ2-7; 10 bases map to TRBD2. CDR3 length: 14 amino acids. The V gene end was trimmed by 3 bases and the J gene end by 4 bases; junction bases not matched to a gene: 6. The germline CDR1 and CDR2 sequences are DFQATT and SNEGSKA (reference sequence). CDR3 in DNA: TGCAGTGCTAGGGCTAGCGGGAGCCCTTACGAGCAGTACTTC. This sequence encodes CSARASGSPYEQYF.